Listed here is a single T cell receptor beta chain. Its antigen target is currently unknown. No much larger clone is present one base from it, and per-base qualities are unavailable. The CDR3 numbers 17 residues from cysteine through phenylalanine. CDR3 DNA only is kept here, 51 bases in frame from base 1. V is reduced by 1 base and J by 7 bases, leaving a spacing of 17 bases between them. CDR1 SGHAT and CDR2 FQNNGV were looked up in the germline V gene. Stable hyperthyroidism was defined as no progression to ophthalmopathy within 18 months of follow-up. Hyperthyroidism patients were newly diagnosed, with disease duration under 2 months, and aged 18 to 65 years. Patients with other autoimmune diseases, uncontrolled infections, pregnancy or lactation were excluded. Clinical symptoms, serum thyroxine, TRAb, thyroid ultrasound and orbital computed tomography were used for diagnosis. Using Ficoll-Paque density gradient centrifugation, PBMCs were isolated from 8.5 to 10 ml of fresh peripheral blood. Total RNA was extracted with Trizol reagent and quality-checked on an Agilent 2100 Bioanalyzer.

This entry comes from a study of Graves' ophthalmopathy and Graves' hyperthyroidism (dated by TCRdb to between 2017 and 2018). For context, the study as a whole: Peripheral blood was collected at initial diagnosis, prior to any treatment. To explore V-J signatures distinguishing ophthalmopathy from hyperthyroidism, a discovery set of roughly 98 patients (about 41 ophthalmopathy, about 57 stable hyperthyroidism) was enrolled. Following sample collection, hyperthyroidism patients were given methimazole at a starting dose of 30 mg daily, and ophthalmopathy patients were given high-dose intravenous methylprednisolone. An independent validation cohort was composed of some 19 hyperthyroidism patients and about 17 patients who later progressed from hyperthyroidism to ophthalmopathy. TCR beta repertoire signatures were used to distinguish Graves' ophthalmopathy from Graves' hyperthyroidism and to predict progression to ophthalmopathy. In about six hyperthyroidism patients, the T-cell repertoires found in thyroid tissue were compared with those found in blood. In total, 135 blood samples were TCR-sequenced: 40 to 45 ophthalmopathy, under 85 hyperthyroidism and roughly 17 hyperthyroidism-to-ophthalmopathy patients. Summary of the overall study and its limitations: Most expanded thyroid clonotypes with frequency above 0.001 were also detected in blood, suggesting blood repertoires may reflect the thyroid immune response. In cross-validation, the 13-signature model distinguished ophthalmopathy from stable hyperthyroidism with more than 85% sensitivity and approximately 81% specificity, while in the test set the corresponding values were roughly 80% and 75%. In validation, the model predicted ophthalmopathy progression with roughly 68% sensitivity and 72.22% specificity; roughly eleven predicted patients were CT-confirmed with GO in a median of 6.5 months. No statistical method was used to predetermine the sample size, and group allocation was not hidden from the investigators.

For repertoire sequencing, the TCR beta CDR3 regions were amplified from RNA transcripts. The first round was an RT-PCR using HTBI primers with the Qiagen OneStep RT-PCR kit, and this first round was followed by a second-round multiplex PCR, then size selection and purification. The libraries underwent paired-end sequencing with 100 bp reads on an Illumina HiSeq2000. Concerning the study's data processing: Reads were processed with SOAPnuke, discarding reads with adapters, uncalled bases, mean Phred below 15, or no exact constant-primer or identifier match. COPE v1.2.5 was used to merge high-quality paired reads. Unique nucleotide sequences were defined as clonotypes and aligned to IMGT TRB V, D and J references using MiTCR v1.1. The analysis was limited to V-J combinations with a frequency above 0.0001, which together covered approximately 99% of the repertoires. For each V-J combination, a TCR clonal expansion and chaos score was defined as the ratio of F50 clonal expansion to chaos observed in the TCRdist matrix. Welch's t-statistics and random forest were used to narrow the features down to 10 to 15 V-J combinations, which were then fed into a naive Bayes classifier. The similarity between thyroid and blood repertoires was quantified using the Morisita-Horn index. Using fastp trimming at Q25 and MiXCR clonotype assembly, TCRdb reanalyzed the public sequencing data and kept in-frame beta chains. Each record represents a unique CDR3 protein, reported with the most common genes and DNA among its rows. The V and J calls reflect TCRdb's pipeline rather than the authors' work. The sample data list some 350,000 distinct CDR3 sequences, and roughly a sixth of these were observed just once. Of the sample, 2.4% falls within the top ten clones.

The clonotype was recovered from an adult woman with stable Graves' hyperthyroidism. The sample was peripheral blood. The chain joins TRBV11-2 to TRBJ1-6; confidence is insufficient to name the D gene. The CDR3 region reads CASSLVCRRNRNSPLHF. The DNA sequence is given as TGTGCCAGCAGCTTAGTCTGCAGGCGGAACAGAAATTCACCCCTCCACTTT.